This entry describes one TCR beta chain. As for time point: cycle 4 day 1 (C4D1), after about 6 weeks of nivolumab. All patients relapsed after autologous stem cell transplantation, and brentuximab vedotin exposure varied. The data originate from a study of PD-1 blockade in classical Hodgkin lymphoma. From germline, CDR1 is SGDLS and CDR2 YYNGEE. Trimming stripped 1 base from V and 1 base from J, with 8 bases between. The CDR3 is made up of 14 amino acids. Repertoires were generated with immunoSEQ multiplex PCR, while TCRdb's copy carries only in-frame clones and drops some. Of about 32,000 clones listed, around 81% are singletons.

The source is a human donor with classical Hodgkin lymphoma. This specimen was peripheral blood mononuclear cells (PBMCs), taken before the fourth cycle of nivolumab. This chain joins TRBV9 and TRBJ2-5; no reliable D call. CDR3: CASSVSLSQETQYF. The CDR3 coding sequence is TGTGCCAGCAGCGTATCTTTGAGCCAAGAGACCCAGTACTTC.